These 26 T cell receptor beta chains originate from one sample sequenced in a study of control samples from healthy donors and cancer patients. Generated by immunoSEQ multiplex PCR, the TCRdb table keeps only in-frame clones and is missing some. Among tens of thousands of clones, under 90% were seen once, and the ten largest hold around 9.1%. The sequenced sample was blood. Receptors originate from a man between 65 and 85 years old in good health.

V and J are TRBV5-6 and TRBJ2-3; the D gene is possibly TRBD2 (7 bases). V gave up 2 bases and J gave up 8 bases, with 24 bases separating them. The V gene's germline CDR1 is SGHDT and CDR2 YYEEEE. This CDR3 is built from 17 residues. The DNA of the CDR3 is TGTGCCAGCAGCTTTTATCAGGGGAGGGCCGGGGCCGCTACGCAGTATTTT. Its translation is CASSFYQGRAGAATQYF.

CDR3 sequence: CASSFDGQGNYEQYF. The DNA of the CDR3 is TGTGCCAGCAGCTTCGACGGACAGGGAAACTACGAGCAGTACTTC. The rearrangement joins TRBV11-3 to TRBJ2-7; 8 nucleotides align to TRBD1. This CDR3 region has 15 residues. CDR1 and CDR2 (germline): SGHNT, YENEEA. V trimming: 3 bases; J trimming: 3 bases; junction bases outside the gene matches: 7.

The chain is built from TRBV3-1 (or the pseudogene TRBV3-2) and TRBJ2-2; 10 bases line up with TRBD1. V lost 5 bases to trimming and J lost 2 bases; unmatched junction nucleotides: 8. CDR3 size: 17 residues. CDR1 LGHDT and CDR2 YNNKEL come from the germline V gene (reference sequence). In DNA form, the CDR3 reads TGTGCCAGCAGCTCTCGACAGGGGGCCACCAACACCGGGGAGCTGTTTTTT. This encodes CASSSRQGATNTGELFF.

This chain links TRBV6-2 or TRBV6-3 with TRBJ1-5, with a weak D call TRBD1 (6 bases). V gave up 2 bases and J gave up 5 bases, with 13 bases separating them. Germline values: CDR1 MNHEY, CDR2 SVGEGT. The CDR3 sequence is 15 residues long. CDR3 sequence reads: CASSYRDGGYQPQHF. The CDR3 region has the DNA TGTGCCAGCAGTTACCGCGACGGGGGCTATCAGCCCCAGCATTTT.

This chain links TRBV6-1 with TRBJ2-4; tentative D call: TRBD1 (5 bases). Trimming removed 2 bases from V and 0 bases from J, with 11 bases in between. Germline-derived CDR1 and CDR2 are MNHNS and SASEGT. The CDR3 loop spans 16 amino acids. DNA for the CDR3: TGTGCCAGCAGTGAAATCAGACAGCTAGCCAAAAACATTCAGTACTTC. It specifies CASSEIRQLAKNIQYF.

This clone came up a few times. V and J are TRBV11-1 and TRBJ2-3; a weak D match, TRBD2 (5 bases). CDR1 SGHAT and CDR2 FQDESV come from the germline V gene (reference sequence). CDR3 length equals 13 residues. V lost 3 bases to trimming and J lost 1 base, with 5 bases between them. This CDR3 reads CASSLRGTDTQYF. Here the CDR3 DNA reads TGTGCCAGCAGCTTGCGGGGCACAGATACGCAGTATTTT.

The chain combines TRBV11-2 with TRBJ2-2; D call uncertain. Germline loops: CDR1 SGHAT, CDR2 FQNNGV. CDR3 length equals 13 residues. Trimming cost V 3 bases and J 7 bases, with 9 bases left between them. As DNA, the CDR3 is TGTGCCAGCAGCTTGAACTCCGGCGGGGAGCTGTTTTTT. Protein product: CASSLNSGGELFF.

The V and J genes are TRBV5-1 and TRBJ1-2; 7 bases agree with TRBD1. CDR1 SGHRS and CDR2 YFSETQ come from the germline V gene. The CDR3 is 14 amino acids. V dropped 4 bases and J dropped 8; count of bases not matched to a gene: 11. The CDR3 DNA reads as TGCGCCAGCAGCAGGACTCTTAACAGGGGCGGCTACACCTTC. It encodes CASSRTLNRGGYTF.

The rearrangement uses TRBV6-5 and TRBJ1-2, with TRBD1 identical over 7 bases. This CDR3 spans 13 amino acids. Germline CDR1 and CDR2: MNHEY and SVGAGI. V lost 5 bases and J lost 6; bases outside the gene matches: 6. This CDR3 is CASSQDRMHGYTF. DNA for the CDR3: TGTGCCAGCAGTCAGGACAGGATGCATGGCTACACCTTC.

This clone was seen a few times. The CDR3 sequence is CASSQEGGDTEAFF. The DNA of the CDR3 is TGTGCCAGCAGCCAAGAAGGGGGGGACACTGAAGCTTTCTTT. The V call is TRBV3-1 (or the pseudogene TRBV3-2), the J call TRBJ1-1; possible D gene TRBD1, 6 bases. Per the germline V gene, CDR1 is LGHDT and CDR2 is YNNKEL (reference sequence). The CDR3 length is 14 residues. V was shortened by 0 bases and J by 3 bases, with 8 bases between the two germline ends.

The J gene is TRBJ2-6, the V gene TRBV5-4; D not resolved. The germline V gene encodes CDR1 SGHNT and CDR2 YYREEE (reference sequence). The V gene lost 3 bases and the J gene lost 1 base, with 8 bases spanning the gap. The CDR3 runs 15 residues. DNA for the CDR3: TGTGCCAGCAGCTCCCTTCTTTCTGGGGCCAACGTCCTGACTTTC. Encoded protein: CASSSLLSGANVLTF.

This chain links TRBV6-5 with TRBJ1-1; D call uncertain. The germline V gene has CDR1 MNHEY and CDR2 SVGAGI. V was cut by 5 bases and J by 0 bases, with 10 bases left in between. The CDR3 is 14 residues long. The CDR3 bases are TGTGCCAGCAGTCTCGGACGGATGAACACTGAAGCTTTCTTT. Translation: CASSLGRMNTEAFF.

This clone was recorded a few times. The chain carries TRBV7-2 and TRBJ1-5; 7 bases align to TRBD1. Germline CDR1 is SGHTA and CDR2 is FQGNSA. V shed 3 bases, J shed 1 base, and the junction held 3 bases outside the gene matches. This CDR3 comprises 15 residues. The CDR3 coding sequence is TGTGCCAGCAGCTTGCAGGGGGGGAGCAATCAGCCCCAGCATTTT. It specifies CASSLQGGSNQPQHF.

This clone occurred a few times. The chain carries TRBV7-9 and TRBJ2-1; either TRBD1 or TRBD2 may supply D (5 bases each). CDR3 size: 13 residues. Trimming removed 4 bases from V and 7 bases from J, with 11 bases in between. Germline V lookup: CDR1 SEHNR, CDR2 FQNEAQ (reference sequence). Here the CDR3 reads CASSSRGPNEQFF. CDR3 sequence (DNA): TGTGCCAGCAGCTCAAGGGGACCGAATGAGCAGTTCTTC.

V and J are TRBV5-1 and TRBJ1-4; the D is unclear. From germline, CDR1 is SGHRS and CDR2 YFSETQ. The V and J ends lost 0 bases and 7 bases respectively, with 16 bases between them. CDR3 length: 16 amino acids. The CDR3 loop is CASSLDPRGGSEKLFF. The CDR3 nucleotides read TGCGCCAGCAGCTTGGATCCGCGGGGTGGAAGTGAAAAACTGTTTTTT.

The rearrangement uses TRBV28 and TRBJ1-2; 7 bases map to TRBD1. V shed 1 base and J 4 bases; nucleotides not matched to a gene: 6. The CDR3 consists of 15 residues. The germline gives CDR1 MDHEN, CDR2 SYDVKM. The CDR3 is CASSLSAGGSYGYTF. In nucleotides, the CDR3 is TGTGCCAGCAGTTTATCGGCAGGGGGATCCTATGGCTACACCTTC.

The CDR3 DNA reads TGTGCCAGCAGCCAGTACCCTAAGGGGAGCCGCGGGGAGCTGTTTTTT. It specifies CASSQYPKGSRGELFF. The chain combines TRBV4-2 with TRBJ2-2; the D call may be TRBD1 or TRBD2 (5 bases each). Germline CDR1 LGHNA, CDR2 YNFKEQ. The CDR3 length is 16 residues. Trimming removed 3 bases from V and 7 bases from J, with 18 bases in between.

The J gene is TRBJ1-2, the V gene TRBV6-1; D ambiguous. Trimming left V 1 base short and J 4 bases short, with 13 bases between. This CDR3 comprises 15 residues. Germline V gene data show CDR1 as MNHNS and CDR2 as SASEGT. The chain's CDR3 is CASSEGQTRSYGYTF. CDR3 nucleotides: TGTGCCAGCAGTGAAGGGCAGACTAGGAGCTATGGCTACACCTTC.

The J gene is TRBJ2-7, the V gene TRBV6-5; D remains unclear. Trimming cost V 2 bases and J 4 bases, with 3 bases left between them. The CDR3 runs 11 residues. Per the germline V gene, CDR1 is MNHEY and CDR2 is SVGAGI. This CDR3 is CASSYRYEQYF. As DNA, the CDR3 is TGTGCCAGCAGTTACCGATACGAGCAGTACTTC.

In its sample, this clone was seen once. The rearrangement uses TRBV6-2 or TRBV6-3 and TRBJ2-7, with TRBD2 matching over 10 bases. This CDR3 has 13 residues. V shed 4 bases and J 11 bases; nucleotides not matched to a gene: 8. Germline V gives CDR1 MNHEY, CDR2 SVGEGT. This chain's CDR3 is CASSWTSGEGEYF. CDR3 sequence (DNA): TGTGCCAGCAGTTGGACTAGCGGCGAGGGGGAGTACTTC.

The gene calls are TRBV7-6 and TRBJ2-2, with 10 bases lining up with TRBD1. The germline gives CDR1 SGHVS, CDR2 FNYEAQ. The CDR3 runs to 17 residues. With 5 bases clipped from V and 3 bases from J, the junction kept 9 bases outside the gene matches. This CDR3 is CASSPWGTGADTGELFF. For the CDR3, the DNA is TGTGCCAGCAGCCCCTGGGGGACAGGGGCGGACACCGGGGAGCTGTTTTTT. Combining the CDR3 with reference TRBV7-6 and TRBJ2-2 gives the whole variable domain GAGVSQSPRYKVTKRGQDVALRCDPISGHVSLYWYRQALGQGPEFLTYFNYEAQQDKSGLPNDRFSAERPEGSISTLTIQRTEQRDSAMYRCASSPWGTGADTGELFFGEGSRLTVL.

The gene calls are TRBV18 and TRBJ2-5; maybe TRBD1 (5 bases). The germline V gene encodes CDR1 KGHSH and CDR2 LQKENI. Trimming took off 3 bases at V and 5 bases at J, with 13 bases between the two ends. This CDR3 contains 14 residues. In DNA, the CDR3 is TGTGCCAGCTCACCTGGGGCTCCCCGGGAGACCCAGTACTTC. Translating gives CASSPGAPRETQYF.

The CDR3 bases are TGTGCCAGCAGTCGCGGGGAGACCCAGTACTTC. Its protein is CASSRGETQYF. J is TRBJ2-5 and V is TRBV12-3 or TRBV12-4, with D possibly being TRBD2 (5 bases). The CDR3 is made up of 11 amino acids. The germline V and J ends were trimmed by 5 bases and 5 bases, with 6 bases remaining between them.

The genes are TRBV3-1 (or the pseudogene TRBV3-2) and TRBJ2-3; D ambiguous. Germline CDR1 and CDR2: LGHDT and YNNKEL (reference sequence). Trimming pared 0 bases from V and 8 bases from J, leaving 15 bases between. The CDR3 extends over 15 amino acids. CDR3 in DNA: TGTGCCAGCAGCCAAGATTGGCTTCCTAAGTCTACGCAGTATTTT. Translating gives CASSQDWLPKSTQYF.

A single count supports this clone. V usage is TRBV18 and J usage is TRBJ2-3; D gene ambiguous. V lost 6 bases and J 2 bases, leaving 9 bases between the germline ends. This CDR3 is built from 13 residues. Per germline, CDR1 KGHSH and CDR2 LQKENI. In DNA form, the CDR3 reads TGTGCCAGCTCGACCGGTGACACAGATACGCAGTATTTT. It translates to CASSTGDTDTQYF.

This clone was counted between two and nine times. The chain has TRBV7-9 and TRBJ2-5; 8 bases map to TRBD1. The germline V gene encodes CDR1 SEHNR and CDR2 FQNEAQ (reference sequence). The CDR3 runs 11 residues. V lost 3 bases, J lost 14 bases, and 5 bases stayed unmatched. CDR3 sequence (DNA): TGTGCCAGCAGCTTTTTACAGGGGGTTTACTTC. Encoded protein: CASSFLQGVYF. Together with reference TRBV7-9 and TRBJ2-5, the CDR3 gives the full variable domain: DTGVSQNPRHKITKRGQNVTFRCDPISEHNRLYWYRQTLGQGPEFLTYFQNEAQLEKSRLLSDRFSAERPKGSFSTLEIQRTEQGDSAMYLCASSFLQGVYFGPGTRLLVL.